Below are 22 T cell receptor beta chains sequenced from a single sample in a study of brain T cells in children with intractable seizures. Repertoires were generated with immunoSEQ multiplex PCR, while TCRdb's copy carries only in-frame clones and drops some. The sample lists hundreds of thousands of clones; over 85% were seen once. The time point: blood from clinic visit 5 months post-surgery; TSC patient then seizure free. The sample here was peripheral blood, taken roughly 5 months after surgery. The origin of the receptors is a boy under two years old with tuberous sclerosis and intractable seizures.

V usage is TRBV7-9 and J usage is TRBJ2-2; no clear D. The ends were cut back, 6 bases at V and 4 bases at J, with 12 bases in the middle. The CDR3 totals 14 residues. Germline-derived CDR1 and CDR2 are SEHNR and FQNEAQ (reference sequence). The CDR3 nucleotides are TGTGCCAGCAGTAAGCAAAAGAGCACCGGGGAGCTGTTTTTT. Translating it yields CASSKQKSTGELFF.

V and J are TRBV11-2 and TRBJ1-6; 8 bases are a match to TRBD1. In germline, CDR1 is SGHAT, CDR2 FQNNGV. The V and J ends lost 1 base and 7 bases, in that order; junction bases with no gene match: 0. The CDR3 loop spans 14 amino acids. The DNA of the CDR3 is TGTGCCAGCAGCTTAGCAGGGGGCAATTCACCCCTCCACTTT. Protein: CASSLAGGNSPLHF.

The chain links TRBV4-1 to TRBJ1-5; D perhaps matches TRBD1 (6 bases). V gave up 0 bases and J gave up 7 bases, with 10 bases separating them. Germline V gene data show CDR1 as MGHRA and CDR2 as YSYEKL. The CDR3 is 14 residues long. The CDR3 sequence is CASSQEGGWQPQHF. For the CDR3, the DNA is TGCGCCAGCAGCCAAGAGGGGGGCTGGCAGCCCCAGCATTTT.

This clone has a single count. The rearrangement uses TRBV7-9 and TRBJ2-5; tentatively, D is TRBD1 (5 bases). Trimming shortened V by 2 bases and J by 5 bases, and 18 bases separated the two germline ends. Per the germline V gene, CDR1 is SEHNR and CDR2 is FQNEAQ (reference sequence). This CDR3 region has 16 residues. The CDR3 spells CASSLPLKGSWETQYF. The CDR3 DNA reads as TGTGCCAGCAGCTTACCACTCAAGGGGTCCTGGGAGACCCAGTACTTC.

This clone was observed a few times. The rearrangement joins TRBV2 to TRBJ1-3; D is ambiguous. This CDR3 is 11 amino acids long. The germline V and J ends were trimmed by 7 bases and 9 bases, with 10 bases remaining between them. CDR1 SNHLY and CDR2 FYNNEI come from the germline V gene. In nucleotides, the CDR3 is TGTGCCAGCACCATACATTCCACCATATATTTT. It yields the protein CASTIHSTIYF.

The genes are TRBV4-2 and TRBJ2-2; 11 bases agree with TRBD2. CDR3 length: 18 residues. Losses at the gene ends were 3 bases for V and 4 bases for J; bases not matched to a gene: 10. Germline CDR1 reads LGHNA; CDR2 reads YNFKEQ. The CDR3 DNA is TGTGCCAGCAGCCATGCCTTAGCGGGAGGGCCGGGCACCGGGGAGCTGTTTTTT. This gives the protein CASSHALAGGPGTGELFF.

The rearrangement uses TRBV6-2 or TRBV6-3 and TRBJ2-7, with D possibly TRBD2 on 5 matching bases. The CDR3 totals 16 residues. Trimming shortened V by 0 bases and J by 3 bases, and 15 bases separated the two germline ends. The germline V gene has CDR1 MNHEY and CDR2 SVGEGT. The CDR3 nucleotides read TGTGCCAGCAGTTACTCCGACCCGGGGTTCGGCTACGAGCAGTACTTC. Translation: CASSYSDPGFGYEQYF.

This sequence joins TRBV11-2 and TRBJ2-3; 7 bases match TRBD2. The CDR3 length is 16 residues. Unmatched junction bases numbered 8, after V lost 1 base and J lost 4 bases. Germline CDR1 SGHAT, CDR2 FQNNGV. CDR3 bases: TGTGCCAGCAGCTTAGGCCGGGACTATCTTCCAGATACGCAGTATTTT. This encodes CASSLGRDYLPDTQYF. Based on the CDR3 plus reference TRBV11-2 and TRBJ2-3, the full variable domain is EAGVAQSPRYKIIEKRQSVAFWCNPISGHATLYWYQQILGQGPKLLIQFQNNGVVDDSQLPKDRFSAERLKGVDSTLKIQPAKLEDSAVYLCASSLGRDYLPDTQYFGPGTRLTVL.

The CDR3 nucleotides are TGTGCCAGCAGTGAAAGGCTAGCGGGGAGGTCTGGCACAGATACGCAGTATTTT. It translates to CASSERLAGRSGTDTQYF. J is TRBJ2-3 and V is TRBV2; TRBD2 aligns across 9 bases. Germline values: CDR1 SNHLY, CDR2 FYNNEI. The CDR3 runs to 18 residues. J gave up 1 base and V 2 bases, and 10 bases lay outside the gene matches.

The chain has TRBV2 and TRBJ2-4; D gene unclear. CDR1 SNHLY and CDR2 FYNNEI come from the germline V gene. This CDR3 spans 16 amino acids. Trimming cost V 6 bases and J 0 bases, with 15 bases left between them. Written as DNA, the CDR3 is TGTGCCAGCAGCCGCGTGGGCGATGTAGCCAAAAACATTCAGTACTTC. This encodes CASSRVGDVAKNIQYF.

V usage is TRBV7-3 and J usage is TRBJ2-2, with D tentatively TRBD2 (6 bases). The V end lost 1 base, the J end lost 4 bases, and 13 bases lay between the germline ends. The CDR3 length is 16 residues. CDR1 is SGHTA, CDR2 FQGTGA, per germline. The CDR3 reads CASSLRASVSTGELFF. The CDR3, as DNA: TGTGCCAGCAGCTTAAGGGCTAGCGTAAGCACCGGGGAGCTGTTTTTT. The full variable domain, in which reference TRBV7-3 and TRBJ2-2 provide the parts outside the CDR3, is GAGVSQTPSNKVTEKGKYVELRCDPISGHTALYWYRQSLGQGPEFLIYFQGTGAADDSGLPNDRFFAVRPEGSVSTLKIQRTERGDSAVYLCASSLRASVSTGELFFGEGSRLTVL.

The chain is built from TRBV6-5 and TRBJ2-1; D is ambiguous. The germline V gene has CDR1 MNHEY and CDR2 SVGAGI. CDR3 length: 14 residues. V was cut by 6 bases and J by 0 bases, with 9 bases left in between. CDR3: CASSDPDSYNEQFF. CDR3 DNA sequence: TGTGCCAGCAGCGACCCCGACTCCTACAATGAGCAGTTCTTC.

A word on this clone: A read error may account for a junction end that differs from germline. This CDR3 reads CASSPRNTWSSYNSPLHF. CDR3 DNA sequence: TGTGCTAGCAGCCCCCGAAACACATGGAGCTCCTATAATTCACCCCTCCACTTT. The gene calls are TRBV7-7 and TRBJ1-6; D is uncertain. This CDR3 has 18 residues. Germline CDR1 is SSHAT and CDR2 is FNYEAQ (reference sequence).

The chain uses TRBV6-1 and TRBJ2-7; the match to TRBD1 covers 7 bases. CDR1 MNHNS and CDR2 SASEGT come from the germline V gene. J lost 4 bases, V lost 4 bases, and 16 bases had no gene match. The CDR3 has 17 amino acids. This CDR3 reads CASSGQNRDSSWYEQYF. The CDR3 DNA reads TGTGCCAGCAGTGGACAAAACAGGGACAGTAGCTGGTACGAGCAGTACTTC.

The chain has TRBV27 and TRBJ2-2; D is perhaps TRBD2 (5 bases). Trimming removed 2 bases from V and 0 bases from J, with 10 bases in between. Per germline, CDR1 MNHEY and CDR2 SMNVEV (reference sequence). This CDR3 spans 16 amino acids. CDR3 amino acids: CASSLQGSANTGELFF. The CDR3 bases are TGTGCCAGCAGTTTACAAGGGAGCGCGAACACCGGGGAGCTGTTTTTT.

Written as DNA, the CDR3 is TGTGCCAGCAGCCGGACAGGGGGTTTGAATGGCTACACCTTC. Amino acid sequence: CASSRTGGLNGYTF. This rearrangement joins TRBV7-2 to TRBJ1-2; the match to TRBD1 covers 10 bases. The CDR3 runs 14 residues. V trimming: 5 bases; J trimming: 6 bases; junction bases outside the gene matches: 6. Germline CDR1 and CDR2: SGHTA and FQGNSA. The whole variable domain, remainder taken from reference TRBV7-2 and TRBJ1-2, is GAGVSQSPSNKVTEKGKDVELRCDPISGHTALYWYRQSLGQGLEFLIYFQGNSAPDKSGLPSDRFSAERTGGSVSTLTIQRTQQEDSAVYLCASSRTGGLNGYTFGSGTRLTVV.

The rearrangement links TRBV3-1 (or the pseudogene TRBV3-2) to TRBJ1-1; possibly TRBD1 for D (5 bases). The V end lost 4 bases, the J end lost 0 bases, and 12 bases lay between the germline ends. The CDR3 loop spans 15 amino acids. Looked up from germline, CDR1 is LGHDT and CDR2 is YNNKEL (reference sequence). This CDR3 reads CASSRLQEMNTEAFF. CDR3 DNA sequence: TGTGCCAGCAGCCGCCTACAGGAGATGAACACTGAAGCTTTCTTT.

This clone has a single count. The rearrangement uses TRBV9 and TRBJ1-1, with no clear D. This CDR3 has 13 residues. Germline V gives CDR1 SGDLS, CDR2 YYNGEE. V shed 3 bases and J shed 0 bases, with 6 bases lying between them. CDR3 bases: TGTGCCAGCAGCGGTGGAATGAACACTGAAGCTTTCTTT. It specifies CASSGGMNTEAFF.

V is TRBV7-9 and J is TRBJ2-3; 9 bases are shared with TRBD1. Losses at the gene ends were 6 bases for V and 4 bases for J; bases not matched to a gene: 11. The germline CDR1 and CDR2 sequences are SEHNR and FQNEAQ (reference sequence). The CDR3 length is 16 residues. The CDR3, as DNA: TGTGCCAGCAGGATCCCGGGACAGGGAAGCGCAGATACGCAGTATTTT. This encodes CASRIPGQGSADTQYF.

V usage is TRBV4-1 and J usage is TRBJ1-5; D unclear. The V end was cut by 9 bases, the J end by 1 base, with 13 bases between. Germline V gives CDR1 MGHRA, CDR2 YSYEKL. The CDR3 is made up of 14 amino acids. CDR3 sequence: CASRKIGSNQPQHF. The CDR3 bases are TGCGCCAGTCGAAAAATCGGGAGCAATCAGCCCCAGCATTTT.

The chain recombines TRBV5-1 with TRBJ2-3; D may match TRBD1 or TRBD2 (5 bases each). CDR3 size: 14 residues. V was cut by 4 bases and J by 0 bases, with 9 bases left in between. The germline V gene has CDR1 SGHRS and CDR2 YFSETQ. The CDR3 region is CASSGAGSTDTQYF. The CDR3 DNA reads as TGCGCCAGCAGCGGGGCGGGCAGCACAGATACGCAGTATTTT.

The V call is TRBV13, the J call TRBJ2-3; 9 bases are a match to TRBD1. The CDR3 is 16 amino acids. The germline V gene has CDR1 PRHDT and CDR2 FYEKMQ (reference sequence). The V gene end was trimmed by 7 bases and the J gene end by 2 bases; junction bases not matched to a gene: 10. The CDR3 here is CASTRPTGGPTDTQYF. The CDR3 DNA sequence: TGTGCCAGCACCCGCCCCACAGGGGGCCCCACAGATACGCAGTATTTT.